This section outlines one T cell receptor beta chain sequence together with its context. Its antigen is not identified. This sample is drawn from a study of OX40 agonist ivuxolimab in advanced cancers. On the study more broadly: Ivuxolimab is an agonistic anti-OX40 (CD134) antibody, and patients were treated with it.

Sequenced by immunoSEQ multiplex PCR; TCRdb stores in-frame clones only, minus some. The profile shows around 70,000 clones, around 85% of them singletons. Per germline, CDR1 KGHSH and CDR2 LQKENI. Trimming pared 0 bases from V and 5 bases from J, leaving 10 bases between. The CDR3 is 15 residues long. Study-wide findings and caveats: At 0.1 to 3.0 mg/kg, clonal expansion of CD4+ and CD8+ blood T cells had occurred by week 6.

Patients with autoimmune history or systemic immunosuppression were excluded. Peripheral blood came from all dose cohorts at three timepoints. The genes are TRBV18 and TRBJ2-2; no clear D gene. This TCR came from an adult with an advanced solid tumor such as melanoma, head and neck, liver or kidney cancer. This specimen was CD4+ or CD8+ T cells sorted from blood, taken in a trial of the OX40 agonist ivuxolimab. The CDR3 is CASSPPGIGTGELFF. CDR3 in DNA: TGTGCCAGCTCACCACCGGGAATTGGGACCGGGGAGCTGTTTTTT.